This TCR beta chain was recovered during a study of cytomegalovirus exposure and HLA in healthy donors. Vbeta (60) and Jbeta (13) primers were used in the PCR. Using immunoSEQ multiplex PCR, the repertoire was profiled, and TCRdb retains in-frame clones only, with some absent. The data contain 150,000 to 200,000 clones, more than 75% of them singletons. In the case of this clone: What it binds is not known.

Regarding the study as a whole: Later analysis showed most CMV-associated TCR beta chains appearing HLA-restricted. Later on, an analysis showed TCR association rates differing by HLA locus, with DRB1 the most and HLA-C the fewest.

The V segment lost 5 bases and the J segment 0 bases; nucleotides outside the gene matches: 9. Looked up from germline, CDR1 is SGHTA and CDR2 is FQGNSA. The CDR3 is 18 residues long. Source material: PBMCs. The sequence was obtained from a woman aged 50 to 60 in good health and CMV-seronegative. The chain has TRBV7-2 and TRBJ1-4; TRBD1 aligns across 10 bases. The CDR3 here is CASSGRKGQGPTNEKLFF. The DNA of the CDR3 is TGTGCCAGCAGCGGTCGTAAGGGACAGGGGCCAACTAATGAAAAACTGTTTTTT.